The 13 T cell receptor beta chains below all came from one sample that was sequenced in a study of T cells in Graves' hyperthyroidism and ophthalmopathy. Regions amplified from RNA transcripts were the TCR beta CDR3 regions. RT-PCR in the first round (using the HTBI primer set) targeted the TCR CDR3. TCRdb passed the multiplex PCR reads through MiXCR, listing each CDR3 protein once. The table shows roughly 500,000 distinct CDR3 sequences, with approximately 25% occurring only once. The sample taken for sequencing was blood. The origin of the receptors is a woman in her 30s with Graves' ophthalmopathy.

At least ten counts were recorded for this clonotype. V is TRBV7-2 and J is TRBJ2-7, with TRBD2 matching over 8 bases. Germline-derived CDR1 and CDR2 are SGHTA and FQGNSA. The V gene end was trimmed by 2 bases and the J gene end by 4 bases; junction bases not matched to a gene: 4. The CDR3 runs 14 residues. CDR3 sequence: CASSLFGGEYEQYF. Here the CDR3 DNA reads TGTGCCAGCAGCTTATTCGGGGGGGAATACGAGCAGTACTTC.

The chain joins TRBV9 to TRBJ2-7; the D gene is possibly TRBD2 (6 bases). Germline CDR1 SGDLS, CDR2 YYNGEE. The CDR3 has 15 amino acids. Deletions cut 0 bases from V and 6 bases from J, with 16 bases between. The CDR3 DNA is TGTGCCAGCAGCGTAGGCGGGGTAACCTTCGGCGAGCAGTACTTC. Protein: CASSVGGVTFGEQYF.

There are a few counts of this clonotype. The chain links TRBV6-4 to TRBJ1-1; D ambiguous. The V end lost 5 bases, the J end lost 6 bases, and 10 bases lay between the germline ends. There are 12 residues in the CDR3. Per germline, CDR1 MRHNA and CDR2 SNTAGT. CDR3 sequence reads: CASSLMASEAFF. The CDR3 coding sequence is TGTGCCAGCAGTCTGATGGCCTCTGAAGCTTTCTTT.

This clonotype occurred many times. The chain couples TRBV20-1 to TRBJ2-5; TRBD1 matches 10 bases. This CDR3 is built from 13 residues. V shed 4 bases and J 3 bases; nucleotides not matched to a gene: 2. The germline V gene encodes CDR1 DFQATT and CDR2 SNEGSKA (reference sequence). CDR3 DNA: TGCAGTGCTAAGGACAGGGGGAAAGAGACCCAGTACTTC. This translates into CSAKDRGKETQYF.

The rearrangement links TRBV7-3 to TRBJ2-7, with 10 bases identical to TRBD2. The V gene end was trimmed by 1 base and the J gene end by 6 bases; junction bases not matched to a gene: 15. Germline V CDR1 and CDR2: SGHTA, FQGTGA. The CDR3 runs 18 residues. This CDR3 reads CASSLSPSGGLGGGEQYF. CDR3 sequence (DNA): TGTGCCAGCAGCTTAAGTCCTAGCGGGGGCCTCGGAGGTGGCGAGCAGTACTTC.

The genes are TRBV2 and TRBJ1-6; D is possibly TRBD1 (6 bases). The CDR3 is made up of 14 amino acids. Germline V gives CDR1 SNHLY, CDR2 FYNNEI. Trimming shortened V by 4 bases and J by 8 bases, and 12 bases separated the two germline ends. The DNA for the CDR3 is TGTGCCAGCAGTGCAACCAGGGGTGATTCACCCCTCCACTTT. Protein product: CASSATRGDSPLHF.

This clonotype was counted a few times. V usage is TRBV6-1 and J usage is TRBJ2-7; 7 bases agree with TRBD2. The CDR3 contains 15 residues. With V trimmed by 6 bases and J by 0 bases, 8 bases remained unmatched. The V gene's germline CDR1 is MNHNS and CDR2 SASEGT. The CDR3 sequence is CASSWDYTDSYEQYF. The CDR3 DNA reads TGTGCCAGCAGCTGGGACTATACCGACTCCTACGAGCAGTACTTC.

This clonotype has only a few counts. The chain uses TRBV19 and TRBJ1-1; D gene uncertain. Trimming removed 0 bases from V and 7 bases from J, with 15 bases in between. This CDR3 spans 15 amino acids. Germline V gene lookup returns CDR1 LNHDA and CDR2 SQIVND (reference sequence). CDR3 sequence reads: CASSIDLGLRDEAFF. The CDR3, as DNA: TGTGCCAGTAGTATAGATCTGGGGTTGAGGGATGAAGCTTTCTTT.

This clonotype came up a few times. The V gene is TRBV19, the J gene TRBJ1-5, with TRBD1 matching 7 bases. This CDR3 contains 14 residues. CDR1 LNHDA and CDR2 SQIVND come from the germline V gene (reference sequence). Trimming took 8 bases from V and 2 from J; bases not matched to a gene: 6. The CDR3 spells CASCTGEGNQPQHF. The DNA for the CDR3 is TGTGCCAGTTGTACAGGGGAGGGCAATCAGCCCCAGCATTTT.

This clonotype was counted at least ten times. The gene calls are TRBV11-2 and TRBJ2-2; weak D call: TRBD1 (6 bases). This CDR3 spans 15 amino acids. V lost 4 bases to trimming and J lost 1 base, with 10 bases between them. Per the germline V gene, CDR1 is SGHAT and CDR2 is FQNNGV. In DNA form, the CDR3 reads TGTGCCAGCAGCTCAGACAGGCTGAACACCGGGGAGCTGTTTTTT. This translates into CASSSDRLNTGELFF.

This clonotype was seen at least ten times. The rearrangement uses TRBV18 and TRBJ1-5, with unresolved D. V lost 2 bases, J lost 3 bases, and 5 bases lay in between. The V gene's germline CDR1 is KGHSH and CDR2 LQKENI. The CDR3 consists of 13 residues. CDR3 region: CASSPSPNQPQHF. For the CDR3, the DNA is TGTGCCAGCTCACCATCACCCAATCAGCCCCAGCATTTT.

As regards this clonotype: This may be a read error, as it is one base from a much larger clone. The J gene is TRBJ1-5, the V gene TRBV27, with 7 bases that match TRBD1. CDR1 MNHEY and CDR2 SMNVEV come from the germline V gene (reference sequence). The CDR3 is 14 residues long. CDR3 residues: CSSSTGAVDQPQHF. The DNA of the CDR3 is TGTTCCAGCAGCACAGGGGCGGTGGATCAGCCCCAGCATTTT.

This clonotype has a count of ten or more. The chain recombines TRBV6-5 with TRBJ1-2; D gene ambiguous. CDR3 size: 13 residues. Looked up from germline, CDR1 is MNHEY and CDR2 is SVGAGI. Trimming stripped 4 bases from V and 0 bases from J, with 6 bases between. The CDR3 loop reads CASSFVSNYGYTF. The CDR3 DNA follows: TGTGCCAGCAGTTTTGTATCTAACTATGGCTACACCTTC.